This TCR beta chain was sequenced during a study of cytotoxic CD8 clonotypes in ibrutinib-treated CLL. Study-wide background: Partial response was seen in roughly 25 patients and complete response in 2; after median roughly 66 months, about 14 stayed remitted, roughly 12 progressed. Productive templates averaged about 250,000 per sample, and productive rearrangements some 96,000.

About this clone: Its target is unknown.

Findings and limits, study-wide: Public clonotypes were uncommon and contracted or stayed stable on treatment. Baseline levels were approached again at progression, after clonality had risen at ibrutinib response.

Produced via immunoSEQ multiplex PCR; TCRdb's table is partial and in-frame only. Found here are more than 200,000 clones, roughly 73% of them singletons; the top ten hold about an eighth. The CDR3 loop spans 16 amino acids. V was pared by 3 bases and J by 1 base, with 15 bases between. CDR1 and CDR2 from the germline V gene are KGHSH and LQKENI. The chain recombines TRBV18 with TRBJ1-1; unclear D gene. The source is a human donor with chronic lymphocytic leukemia. This specimen was PBMCs, taken after 12 months of ibrutinib treatment. The CDR3 reads CASSPLPGRRNTEAFF. The CDR3 coding sequence is TGTGCCAGCTCACCGCTGCCGGGGAGAAGGAACACTGAAGCTTTCTTT.